One sample yielded the 9 T cell receptor beta chains listed below, sequenced in a study of T cell responses to AZD1222 COVID-19 vaccine. This table comes from immunoSEQ multiplex PCR, and its TCRdb copy is limited to in-frame clones, with some not included. The table records about 120,000 clones, 90% of them present only once. The specimen was peripheral blood, collected on day 0 of MenACWY control vaccination. Every receptor here comes from an adult in good health.

The chain recombines TRBV27 with TRBJ2-2; D is ambiguous. This CDR3 has 14 residues. Per the germline V gene, CDR1 is MNHEY and CDR2 is SMNVEV (reference sequence). Trimming took 4 bases from V and 3 from J, leaving 9 bases between them. In nucleotides, the CDR3 is TGTGCCAGCAGTTATAGCAGCTACACCGGGGAGCTGTTTTTT. This codes for CASSYSSYTGELFF.

V gene TRBV2 combines with J gene TRBJ1-1; D is unresolved. This CDR3 comprises 13 residues. The germline gives CDR1 SNHLY, CDR2 FYNNEI. Trimming took off 3 bases at V and 8 bases at J, with 13 bases between the two ends. The CDR3 loop is CASSDDSVGEAFF. CDR3 nucleotide sequence: TGTGCCAGCAGTGATGACTCGGTGGGCGAAGCTTTCTTT.

This chain joins TRBV4-1 and TRBJ1-2; 11 positions match TRBD1. V was pared by 1 base and J by 6 bases, with 7 bases of the junction left unmatched. CDR3 size: 16 residues. Germline V gene lookup returns CDR1 MGHRA and CDR2 YSYEKL. Here the CDR3 DNA reads TGCGCCAGCAGCCAAGTAGCGGACAGGGGGCTGAATGGCTACACCTTC. Protein: CASSQVADRGLNGYTF.

This chain joins TRBV6-5 and TRBJ1-5, with 9 bases fitting TRBD1. V lost 7 bases to trimming and J lost 3 bases; unmatched junction nucleotides: 7. Germline lookup yields CDR1 MNHEY and CDR2 SVGAGI. This CDR3 region has 15 residues. CDR3 bases: TGTGCCAGCAAGGGACAGGGCAGTCTCAATCAGCCCCAGCATTTT. It specifies CASKGQGSLNQPQHF.

The chain joins TRBV6-5 to TRBJ2-7; D is unresolved. The CDR3 extends over 15 amino acids. Trimming removed 5 bases at V and 0 bases at J, with 14 bases between. Germline CDR1 MNHEY, CDR2 SVGAGI. This CDR3 is CASSNDQTGSYEQYF. As DNA, the CDR3 is TGTGCCAGCAGTAATGACCAAACGGGCTCCTACGAGCAGTACTTC.

This clone has more than one count but fewer than ten. V and J are TRBV20-1 and TRBJ1-2; 9 nucleotides align to TRBD1. This CDR3 is 11 amino acids long. Germline assignment: CDR1 DFQATT and CDR2 SNEGSKA (reference sequence). V lost 8 bases to trimming and J lost 5 bases; unmatched junction nucleotides: 3. In DNA form, the CDR3 reads TGCAGTACAGGGGGCGGGTATGGCTACACCTTC. It encodes CSTGGGYGYTF.

The count of this clone is one. V usage is TRBV29-1 and J usage is TRBJ2-5, with D unresolved. Per the germline V gene, CDR1 is SQVTM and CDR2 is ANQGSEA. The length of the CDR3 is 13 residues. V gave up 3 bases and J gave up 2 bases, with 10 bases separating them. DNA for the CDR3: TGCAGCGTTGACTTTGAGCCGCAAGAGACCCAGTACTTC. It specifies CSVDFEPQETQYF.

The chain is built from TRBV7-9 and TRBJ1-6; 7 bases are a match to TRBD1. The CDR3 totals 13 residues. V lost 6 bases and J lost 9; bases outside the gene matches: 5. CDR1 is SEHNR, CDR2 FQNEAQ, per germline (reference sequence). Here the CDR3 DNA reads TGTGCCAGCAGTGACAGGGCGGGTTCACCCCTCCACTTT. As protein: CASSDRAGSPLHF. The full variable domain, with the rest looked up from reference TRBV7-9 and TRBJ1-6, is DTGVSQNPRHKITKRGQNVTFRCDPISEHNRLYWYRQTLGQGPEFLTYFQNEAQLEKSRLLSDRFSAERPKGSFSTLEIQRTEQGDSAMYLCASSDRAGSPLHFGNGTRLTVT.

This clone was seen a single time. The V call is TRBV24-1, the J call TRBJ1-5; possibly TRBD1 for D (5 bases). This CDR3 contains 14 residues. The V gene's germline CDR1 is KGHDR and CDR2 SFDVKD. Trimming left V 0 bases short and J 6 bases short, with 8 bases between. CDR3 in DNA: TGTGCCACCAGTGATTTGGGGGACTCTCAGCCCCAGCATTTT. The encoded protein is CATSDLGDSQPQHF.